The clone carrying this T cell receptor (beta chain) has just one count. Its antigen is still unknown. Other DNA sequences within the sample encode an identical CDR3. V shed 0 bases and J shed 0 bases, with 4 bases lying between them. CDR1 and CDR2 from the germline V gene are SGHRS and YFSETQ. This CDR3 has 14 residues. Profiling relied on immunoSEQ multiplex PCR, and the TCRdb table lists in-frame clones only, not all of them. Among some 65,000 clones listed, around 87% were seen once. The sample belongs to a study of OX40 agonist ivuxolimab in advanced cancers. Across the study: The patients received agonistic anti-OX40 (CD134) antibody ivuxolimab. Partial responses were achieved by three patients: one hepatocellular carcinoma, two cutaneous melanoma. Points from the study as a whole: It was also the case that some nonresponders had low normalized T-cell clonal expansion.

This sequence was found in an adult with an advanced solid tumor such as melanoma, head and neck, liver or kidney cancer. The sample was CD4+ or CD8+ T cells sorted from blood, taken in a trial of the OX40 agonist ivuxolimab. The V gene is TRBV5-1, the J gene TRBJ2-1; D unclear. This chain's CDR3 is CASSLGGSYNEQFF. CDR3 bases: TGCGCCAGCAGCTTGGGGGGCTCCTACAATGAGCAGTTCTTC.